The 14 T cell receptor beta chains listed next were all sequenced from one sample in a study of regulatory T cells in long-lasting Graves disease. The sample's time point: newly diagnosed GD, antithyroid drugs for less than 3 months. PBMC RNA served as the TCR library source. The authors built TCR beta libraries using iRepertoire HTBI primers and Arm-PCR of CDR3 regions. TCRdb re-derived calls from the multiplex PCR reads in MiXCR, one entry per CDR3 protein. This table has about 620,000 distinct CDR3 sequences, around 17% appearing once. These records were also assigned to another study, of T cells in Graves' hyperthyroidism and ophthalmopathy.

This sample comprised peripheral blood mononuclear cells (PBMCs), obtained at new diagnosis, from a patient treated with antithyroid drugs. These receptor sequences come from a woman in her twenties or thirties with Graves disease.

This clonotype appeared many times. The J gene is TRBJ2-1, the V gene TRBV2; D is unresolved. The CDR3 spans 13 residues. Trimming shortened V by 3 bases and J by 5 bases, and 8 bases separated the two germline ends. CDR1 and CDR2 (germline): SNHLY, FYNNEI. The CDR3 DNA is TGTGCCAGCAGTGAGATTCGTGACAATGAGCAGTTCTTC. Translation: CASSEIRDNEQFF.

This clonotype was seen repeatedly, ten times or more. The gene calls are TRBV2 and TRBJ2-2; no firm D call. The CDR3 is 13 residues long. The germline gives CDR1 SNHLY, CDR2 FYNNEI. Trimming pared 4 bases from V and 2 bases from J, leaving 5 bases between. The CDR3 DNA sequence: TGTGCCAGCAGTGGGGAAAACACCGGGGAGCTGTTTTTT. Its translation is CASSGENTGELFF.

Ten or more counts support this clonotype. This sequence joins TRBV7-9 and TRBJ2-2, with D possibly being TRBD2 (5 bases). CDR1 is SEHNR, CDR2 FQNEAQ, per germline (reference sequence). The CDR3 loop spans 16 amino acids. Deletions cut 1 base from V and 6 bases from J, with 15 bases between. In DNA, the CDR3 is TGTGCCAGCAGCTTAGTCACCGTGACCGGGGCCGGGGAGCTGTTTTTT. This gives the protein CASSLVTVTGAGELFF.

The chain's CDR3 is CSAPGSPGEKLFF. Here the CDR3 DNA reads TGCAGTGCTCCTGGTTCCCCGGGTGAAAAACTGTTTTTT. The chain has TRBV20-1 and TRBJ1-4, with D hard to call. The length of the CDR3 is 13 residues. Trimming took 5 bases from V and 7 from J, leaving 14 bases between them. Germline CDR1 is DFQATT and CDR2 is SNEGSKA (reference sequence).

This clonotype was seen only a few times. V usage is TRBV9 and J usage is TRBJ2-2; D perhaps matches TRBD2 (7 bases). V lost 3 bases and J lost 5, with 17 bases in between. The CDR3 sequence is 16 residues long. Germline CDR1 and CDR2: SGDLS and YYNGEE. This chain's CDR3 is CASSATGSGGTGELFF. In DNA form, the CDR3 reads TGTGCCAGCAGCGCGACAGGTTCGGGAGGTACCGGGGAGCTGTTTTTT.

There are a few counts of this clonotype. The V gene is TRBV3-1, the J gene TRBJ1-1; the D is unclear. The CDR3 loop spans 11 amino acids. In germline, CDR1 is LGHDT, CDR2 YNNKEL (reference sequence). V lost 4 bases to trimming and J lost 8 bases, with 8 bases between them. The CDR3 reads CASSPGQEAFF. DNA for the CDR3: TGTGCCAGCAGCCCCGGGCAAGAAGCTTTCTTT.

This clonotype was counted ten times or more. The rearrangement uses TRBV2 and TRBJ1-6; D is unresolved. Trimming stripped 1 base from V and 7 bases from J, with 11 bases between. Germline V CDR1 and CDR2: SNHLY, FYNNEI. CDR3 length: 15 residues. This CDR3 reads CASSEEAVLNSPLHF. The CDR3 bases are TGTGCCAGCAGTGAAGAGGCCGTTTTAAATTCACCCCTCCACTTT.

This rearrangement joins TRBV11-2 to TRBJ2-5, with 7 bases lining up with TRBD2. Germline V gene data show CDR1 as SGHAT and CDR2 as FQNNGV. This CDR3 contains 15 residues. Trimming took 5 bases from V and 0 from J; bases not matched to a gene: 6. The CDR3 DNA is TGTGCCAGCAGCCGTGTCCTAGCGGACCAAGAGACCCAGTACTTC. Protein sequence: CASSRVLADQETQYF.

V is TRBV12-3 or TRBV12-4 and J is TRBJ2-7; TRBD1 matches 9 bases. V lost 7 bases, J lost 9 bases, and 7 bases stayed unmatched. CDR3 size: 12 residues. The CDR3 coding sequence is TGTGCCAGCACCTATGGGGGACAGGGGCAGTACTTC. It encodes CASTYGGQGQYF.

The chain employs TRBV5-1 and TRBJ2-3, with 11 bases identical to TRBD2. Germline CDR1 is SGHRS and CDR2 is YFSETQ. The junction had 9 bases not matched to a gene; V was cut back by 4 bases and J by 8 bases. The CDR3 is made up of 15 amino acids. CDR3 nucleotides: TGCGCCAGCAGCGCGGGACTAGCGGAGATTGGTACGCAGTATTTT. Translating it yields CASSAGLAEIGTQYF.

This clonotype was counted between two and nine times. Compared with germline, one end of the junction differs, possibly owing to a read error. The chain employs TRBV7-9 and TRBJ2-2, with D unclear. The CDR3 length is 11 residues. CDR1 and CDR2 (germline): SEHNR, FQNEAQ (reference sequence). This CDR3 reads CTSSLAGELFF. In DNA form, the CDR3 reads TGTACCAGCAGTTTGGCCGGGGAGCTGTTTTTT.

This clonotype was counted at least ten times. V gene TRBV28 combines with J gene TRBJ1-5, with 7 positions matching TRBD1. The germline V gene encodes CDR1 MDHEN and CDR2 SYDVKM. Trimming took 0 bases from V and 0 from J; bases not matched to a gene: 8. This CDR3 has 18 amino acids. CDR3 amino acids: CASSLWGRGGYSNQPQHF. The CDR3 nucleotides read TGTGCCAGCAGTTTATGGGGCAGGGGGGGGTATAGCAATCAGCCCCAGCATTTT.

This clonotype was seen more than once but under ten times. The chain has TRBV5-1 and TRBJ1-2; TRBD1 is a possible D gene (6 bases). The CDR3 is made up of 14 amino acids. Germline CDR1 SGHRS, CDR2 YFSETQ. The V and J ends lost 4 bases and 0 bases respectively, with 10 bases between them. CDR3 sequence: CASSRTEPNYGYTF. The CDR3 DNA follows: TGCGCCAGCAGCCGGACAGAGCCTAACTATGGCTACACCTTC.

This clonotype was detected a few times. The V and J genes are TRBV6-5 and TRBJ2-5, with D perhaps TRBD2 (5 bases). V lost 0 bases to trimming and J lost 1 base, with 12 bases between them. CDR1 and CDR2 (germline): MNHEY, SVGAGI. This CDR3 is 16 amino acids long. CDR3 DNA sequence: TGTGCCAGCAGTTACTCCGGGAACGGGCCCCAAGAGACCCAGTACTTC. Translation: CASSYSGNGPQETQYF.